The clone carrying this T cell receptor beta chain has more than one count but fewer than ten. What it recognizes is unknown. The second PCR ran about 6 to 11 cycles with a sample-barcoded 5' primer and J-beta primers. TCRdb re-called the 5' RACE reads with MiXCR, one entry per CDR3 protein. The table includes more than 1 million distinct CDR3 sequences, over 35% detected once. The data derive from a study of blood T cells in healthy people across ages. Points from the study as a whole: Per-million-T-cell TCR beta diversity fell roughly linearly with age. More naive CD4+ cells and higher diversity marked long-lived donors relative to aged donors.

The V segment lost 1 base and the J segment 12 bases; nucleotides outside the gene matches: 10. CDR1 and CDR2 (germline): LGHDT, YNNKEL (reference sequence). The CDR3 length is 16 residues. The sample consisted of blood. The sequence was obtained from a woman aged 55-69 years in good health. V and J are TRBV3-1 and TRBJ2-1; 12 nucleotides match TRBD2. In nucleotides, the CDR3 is TGTGCCAGCAGCCAAGTCCCCCTAGCGGGAGGGCCGGGGCAGTTCTTC. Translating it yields CASSQVPLAGGPGQFF.